This entry concerns a single T cell receptor (beta chain). Participant age was roughly 18 to 100 years, and participants resided in roughly 25 US areas. Assignment of participants to cohorts was predicated upon participant-reported clinical history. CDR3 length: 15 amino acids. Germline-derived CDR1 and CDR2 are KGHDR and SFDVKD. The V gene end was trimmed by 3 bases and the J gene end by 5 bases; junction bases not matched to a gene: 4. The table came from immunoSEQ multiplex PCR; TCRdb's copy has only in-frame clones and leaves some out. The sample lists 200,000 to 250,000 clones; approximately 90% were seen once. These data belong to a study of blood T cell repertoires in COVID-19. Study information: The study drew acute and convalescent COVID-19 samples from the United States, Italy and Spain. Nucleic acid was either cDNA or gDNA, and it came from T cells, B-cell-depleted T cells, or PBMCs.

The V and J genes are TRBV24-1 and TRBJ2-5, with 11 bases aligning to TRBD1. Sequencing was carried out using PBMCs or T cells enriched from blood (not recorded which). This receptor was identified in a man under 40 who had recovered from COVID-19. The CDR3 loop is CATSDGQGASETQYF. CDR3 bases: TGTGCCACCAGTGATGGACAGGGGGCTTCGGAGACCCAGTACTTC.